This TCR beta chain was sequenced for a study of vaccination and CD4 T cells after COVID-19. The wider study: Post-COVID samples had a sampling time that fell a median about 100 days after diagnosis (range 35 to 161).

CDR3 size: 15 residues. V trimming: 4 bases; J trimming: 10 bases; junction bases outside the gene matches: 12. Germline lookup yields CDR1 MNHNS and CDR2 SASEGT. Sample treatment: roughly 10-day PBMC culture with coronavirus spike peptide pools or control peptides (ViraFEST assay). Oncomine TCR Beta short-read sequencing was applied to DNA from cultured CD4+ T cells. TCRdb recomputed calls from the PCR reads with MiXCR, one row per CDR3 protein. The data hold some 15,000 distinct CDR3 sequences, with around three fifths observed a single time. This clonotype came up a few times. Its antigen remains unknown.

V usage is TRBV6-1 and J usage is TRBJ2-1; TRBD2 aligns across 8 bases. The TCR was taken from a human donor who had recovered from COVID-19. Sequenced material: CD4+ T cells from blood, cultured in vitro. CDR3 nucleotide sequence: TGTGCCAGCAGTGGACGGGAGGGCCGTTTCACCGAGCAGTTCTTC. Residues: CASSGREGRFTEQFF.